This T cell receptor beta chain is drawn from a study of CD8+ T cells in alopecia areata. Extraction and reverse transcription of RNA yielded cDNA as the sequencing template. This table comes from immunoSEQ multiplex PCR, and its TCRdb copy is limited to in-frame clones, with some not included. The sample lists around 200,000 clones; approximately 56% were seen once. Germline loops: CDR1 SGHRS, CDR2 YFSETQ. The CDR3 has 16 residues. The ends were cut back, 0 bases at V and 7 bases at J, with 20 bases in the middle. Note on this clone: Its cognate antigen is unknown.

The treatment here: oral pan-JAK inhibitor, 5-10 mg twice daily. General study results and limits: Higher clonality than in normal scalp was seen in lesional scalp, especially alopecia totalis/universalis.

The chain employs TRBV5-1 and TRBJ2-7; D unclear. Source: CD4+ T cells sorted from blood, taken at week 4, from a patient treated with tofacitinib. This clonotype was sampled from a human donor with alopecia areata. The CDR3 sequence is CASSLDVVERQREQYF. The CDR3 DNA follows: TGCGCCAGCAGCTTGGATGTGGTCGAGCGTCAAAGGGAGCAGTACTTC.